This T cell receptor (beta chain) was documented in a study of Ad26.COV2.S vaccination and SARS-CoV-2 variants. Profiled with immunoSEQ multiplex PCR; TCRdb holds only in-frame clones, not every one. The sample has some 450,000 clones; roughly 91% are singletons. Treatment denoted: roughly 18 received Ad26.COV2.S at low or high dose, single or two shots; roughly 5 received placebo; per-sample allocation not given. The investigators took samples on day 63 after the first vaccine or placebo injection. This Boston cohort included adults aged 18-55 years. Germline CDR1 reads SQVTM; CDR2 reads ANQGSEA. The CDR3 has 12 amino acids. Trimming removed 1 base from V and 10 bases from J, with 11 bases in between.

The V and J genes are TRBV29-1 and TRBJ2-1; D uncertain. The clonotype comes from a person aged 18-65 years who received the Ad26.COV2.S COVID-19 vaccine or a placebo. Here the sequenced sample was peripheral blood, taken in a trial of Ad26.COV2.S vaccine versus placebo. The CDR3 reads CSVEAPGVEQFF. The CDR3 region has the DNA TGCAGCGTTGAAGCGCCCGGCGTGGAGCAGTTCTTC.